Listed here is a single T cell receptor beta chain. As yet, its antigen is unknown. This sample stems from a study of T-cell reconstitution after alpha-beta-depleted transplantation in children. Study-wide results and limits: Reported findings indicate that, about two months after transplant, alpha-beta T cells came from several hundred expanded clones, which were derived from non-depleted graft cells. At day 60, the high TCRbeta diversity found in some patients originated from recipient T cells and thymic progenitors that had survived. One year post-transplant, T-cell counts and diversity were largely derived from T cells produced anew.

The library targeted TCRbeta and was prepared with unique molecular identifiers. TCRdb redid the calling of the PCR reads with MiXCR, one entry per CDR3 protein. The repertoire holds 250,000 to 300,000 distinct CDR3 sequences, with roughly 8.2% as singletons. With 7 bases clipped from V and 3 bases from J, the junction kept 19 bases outside the gene matches. Germline CDR1 reads SGHVS; CDR2 reads FQNEAQ. The length of the CDR3 is 19 residues. The V and J genes are TRBV7-8 and TRBJ2-1; 9 bases align to TRBD2. The sequence derives from a female patient between 2 and 15 years old who had a stem cell transplant for Fanconi anemia, so the T cells may come from the graft donor. The material was peripheral blood, obtained 360 days after TCRalphabeta/CD19-depleted stem cell transplant. The CDR3 is CASTSLRFRTSENYNEQFF. In nucleotides, the CDR3 is TGTGCCAGCACCAGCTTACGGTTTAGGACTAGCGAGAACTACAATGAGCAGTTCTTC.